Listed here are 17 T cell receptor beta chains from one sample, sequenced in a study of shared clonotypes between healthy human individuals. Clones were sequenced by immunoSEQ multiplex PCR, and TCRdb holds only the in-frame ones, with some missing. Among over 700,000 clones listed, 72% were seen once. Specimen: memory CD4+ T cells sorted from blood. Subset indicated: CD45RA-negative fraction. The receptors come from a woman in her 30s in good health.

CDR3 DNA: TGTGCCAGCAGCCGCGATTCGGGCAGAACTAACTATGGCTACACCTTC. Protein sequence: CASSRDSGRTNYGYTF. J is TRBJ1-2 and V is TRBV7-2; D remains unclear. CDR3 length: 16 residues. Trimming stripped 5 bases from V and 0 bases from J, with 16 bases between. Germline lookup yields CDR1 SGHTA and CDR2 FQGNSA.

The chain carries TRBV5-1 and TRBJ2-2, with D possibly being TRBD1 or TRBD2 (5 bases each). CDR1 is SGHRS, CDR2 YFSETQ, per germline. The CDR3 sequence is 14 residues long. The V end was cut by 9 bases, the J end by 3 bases, with 15 bases between. CDR3 coding DNA: TGCGCCACCCGCTGGGGGTTTGACACCGGGGAGCTGTTTTTT. Its protein product is CATRWGFDTGELFF.

The chain recombines TRBV19 with TRBJ1-5, with 9 bases identical to TRBD1. Germline assignment: CDR1 LNHDA and CDR2 SQIVND (reference sequence). J lost 5 bases, V lost 9 bases, and 11 bases had no gene match. There are 15 residues in the CDR3. As DNA, the CDR3 is TGTGCCAGCAGAACATTACAGGGGGCGGATCAGCCCCAGCATTTT. Translated, it gives CASRTLQGADQPQHF.

The rearrangement links TRBV7-2 to TRBJ2-5; D not certain. The V gene lost 3 bases and the J gene lost 5 bases, with 13 bases spanning the gap. The germline gives CDR1 SGHTA, CDR2 FQGNSA. The CDR3 extends over 14 amino acids. This chain's CDR3 is CASSLLPGWETQYF. CDR3 DNA: TGTGCCAGCAGCTTGCTCCCCGGGTGGGAGACCCAGTACTTC.

The chain uses TRBV7-8 and TRBJ2-7; tentatively, D is TRBD1 (6 bases). V lost 4 bases and J 12 bases, leaving 19 bases between the germline ends. Germline V gene sequence: CDR1 SGHVS, CDR2 FQNEAQ. The CDR3 runs to 13 residues. CDR3 sequence reads: CASSSRGGAKGYF. CDR3 DNA: TGTGCCAGCAGCTCGCGAGGGGGTGCGAAGGGGTACTTC.

V and J are TRBV18 and TRBJ2-5; 7 bases fit TRBD2. Germline V gives CDR1 KGHSH, CDR2 LQKENI. Unmatched junction bases numbered 8, after V lost 2 bases and J lost 5 bases. There are 15 residues in the CDR3. CDR3 nucleotides: TGTGCCAGCTCACCAACGGGAGGTCCGTGGGAGACCCAGTACTTC. Protein sequence: CASSPTGGPWETQYF.

Points on this clone: The sample carries other DNA sequences with the same CDR3. The CDR3 loop reads CASSFGYNEQFF. In DNA form, the CDR3 reads TGTGCCAGCAGCTTCGGGTACAATGAGCAGTTCTTC. The chain joins TRBV11-2 to TRBJ2-1; D unclear. The length of the CDR3 is 12 residues. V was shortened by 3 bases and J by 4 bases, with 4 bases between the two germline ends. Germline CDR1 is SGHAT and CDR2 is FQNNGV.

This chain connects TRBV7-9 to TRBJ2-1; D gene uncertain. The CDR3 sequence is 13 residues long. From germline, CDR1 is SEHNR and CDR2 FQNEAQ (reference sequence). The V gene lost 6 bases and the J gene lost 11 bases, with 17 bases spanning the gap. CDR3 in DNA: TGTGCCAGCAGTCTTCCCCCCCTTATCAAGCAGTTCTTC. Protein sequence: CASSLPPLIKQFF.

The CDR3 here is CASSTRAVREKLFF. The DNA of the CDR3 is TGTGCCAGTAGTACCAGGGCGGTAAGGGAAAAACTGTTTTTT. This rearrangement joins TRBV19 to TRBJ1-4; TRBD1 might be the D (5 bases). This CDR3 comprises 14 residues. Germline V CDR1 and CDR2: LNHDA, SQIVND (reference sequence). The germline V and J ends were trimmed by 4 bases and 8 bases, with 14 bases remaining between them.

This chain uses TRBV19 with TRBJ2-7, with 7 bases fitting TRBD2. The CDR3 contains 15 residues. J was trimmed by 7 bases and V by 1 base; bases with no gene match: 10. Germline V gene sequence: CDR1 LNHDA, CDR2 SQIVND (reference sequence). The CDR3: CASSIVAGVSGEQYF. The DNA of the CDR3 is TGTGCCAGTAGTATAGTGGCGGGAGTTTCGGGGGAGCAGTACTTC.

This clone has just one count. V gene TRBV11-2 combines with J gene TRBJ2-7; 7 bases match TRBD2. CDR3 length equals 17 residues. V dropped 1 base and J dropped 2; count of bases not matched to a gene: 11. Germline lookup yields CDR1 SGHAT and CDR2 FQNNGV. CDR3 region: CASSLVQGGRDAYEQYF. The CDR3 nucleotides read TGTGCCAGCAGCTTAGTCCAAGGTGGGAGGGATGCCTACGAGCAGTACTTC.

As regards this clone: Being one base from a much bigger clone, this may be a read error. The chain uses TRBV5-1 and TRBJ1-2, with D perhaps TRBD1 (5 bases). Germline V lookup: CDR1 SGHRS, CDR2 YFSETQ. CDR3 size: 14 residues. The V end lost 4 bases, the J end lost 4 bases, and 14 bases lay between the germline ends. The CDR3 protein is CASSPGTETYGYTF. The CDR3, as DNA: TGCGCCAGCAGCCCCGGGACGGAGACCTATGGCTACACCTTC.

The chain links TRBV15 to TRBJ2-5; weak D call: TRBD1 (7 bases). CDR3 length: 18 amino acids. Deletions cut 2 bases from V and 4 bases from J, with 23 bases between. CDR1 is LNHNV, CDR2 YYDKDF, per germline (reference sequence). As DNA, the CDR3 is TGTGCCACCAGCAGATCGTTGGTTAACTCAGGGGGGCGAGAGACCCAGTACTTC. Residues: CATSRSLVNSGGRETQYF.

This chain joins TRBV28 and TRBJ2-3, with D perhaps TRBD2 (6 bases). Germline V lookup: CDR1 MDHEN, CDR2 SYDVKM. V lost 3 bases and J lost 4, with 14 bases in between. CDR3 length: 15 amino acids. The CDR3 spells CASSFPPLAADTQYF. CDR3 nucleotide sequence: TGTGCCAGCAGTTTCCCTCCACTAGCCGCAGATACGCAGTATTTT.

V and J are TRBV19 and TRBJ2-5; no definite D call. TRBJ2-7 explains the end of the DNA better; the J call may be wrong. CDR3 length equals 14 residues. Germline V gives CDR1 LNHDA, CDR2 SQIVND (reference sequence). The CDR3 coding sequence is TGTGCCAGTAGTATATCGACAAACTCCTACGAGCAGTACTTC. Protein sequence: CASSISTNSYEQYF.

This chain uses TRBV7-3 with TRBJ1-2; D is undetermined. This CDR3 has 13 residues. The ends were cut back, 1 base at V and 6 bases at J, with 9 bases in the middle. Germline CDR1 is SGHTA and CDR2 is FQGTGA. CDR3 sequence (DNA): TGTGCCAGCAGCTTAAATTCGGGGAATGGCTACACCTTC. Encoded protein: CASSLNSGNGYTF.

The chain carries TRBV7-2 and TRBJ2-1; D unresolved. The CDR3 sequence is 13 residues long. Germline values: CDR1 SGHTA, CDR2 FQGNSA. The ends were cut back, 5 bases at V and 9 bases at J, with 14 bases in the middle. The DNA for the CDR3 is TGTGCCAGCAGCCGACCCGGAGTAGGTGAGCAGTTCTTC. It encodes CASSRPGVGEQFF.